Shown below are 20 T cell receptor beta chains from a single sample sequenced in a study of CD8+ T cells in alopecia areata (dated by TCRdb to the late 2010s). Preparation of the library involved the immunoSEQ multiplex PCR assay. RNA was extracted from all samples and reverse transcribed into cDNA, which served as template for TCR sequencing. TCRdb took over this immuneACCESS table, retaining in-frame rearrangements with V and J assigned. Such tables are incomplete; in checked studies, under half of the missing clones stem from an unresolved V gene, and the remainder is unexplained. A total of around 140,000 clones appear in this sample, about 47% of them only once. The ten largest clones add up to 0.99% of the sample. The intended sense of this specimen's time point label: baseline before oral tofacitinib. Here the sequenced sample was CD4+ T cells sorted from blood, taken at week 0. Every receptor here comes from a human donor with alopecia areata.

The genes are TRBV29-1 and TRBJ2-3; 9 bases line up with TRBD2. This CDR3 is 16 amino acids long. J lost 5 bases, V lost 3 bases, and 12 bases had no gene match. Looked up from germline, CDR1 is SQVTM and CDR2 is ANQGSEA. CDR3 nucleotide sequence: TGCAGCGTTGAGTCTAGCGGGATTCTAAACTTAGATACGCAGTATTTT. It translates to CSVESSGILNLDTQYF.

As regards this clone: The sample holds other DNA sequences that translate to the same CDR3. The V and J genes are TRBV5-1 and TRBJ2-5; 8 bases align to TRBD2. With V trimmed by 4 bases and J by 3 bases, 5 bases remained unmatched. Germline assignment: CDR1 SGHRS and CDR2 YFSETQ. The CDR3 is made up of 14 amino acids. The CDR3 protein is CASSRSGSEETQYF. CDR3 bases: TGCGCCAGCAGCAGAAGCGGGAGTGAAGAGACCCAGTACTTC.

The rearrangement links TRBV19 to TRBJ2-2; D remains ambiguous. Looked up from germline, CDR1 is LNHDA and CDR2 is SQIVND (reference sequence). The CDR3 has 14 residues. Trimming removed 3 bases at V and 4 bases at J, with 9 bases between. CDR3 bases: TGTGCCAGTAGTATTAGTCAGAGCACCGGGGAGCTGTTTTTT. Encoded protein: CASSISQSTGELFF. The whole variable domain, filled in from reference TRBV19 and TRBJ2-2, reads DGGITQSPKYLFRKEGQNVTLSCEQNLNHDAMYWYRQDPGQGLRLIYYSQIVNDFQKGDIAEGYSVSREKKESFPLTVTSAQKNPTAFYLCASSISQSTGELFFGEGSRLTVL.

CDR3 protein: CASSVGQVFEKLFF. Written as DNA, the CDR3 is TGTGCCAGCAGTGTCGGACAAGTTTTTGAAAAACTGTTTTTT. J is TRBJ1-4 and V is TRBV7-9; the D gene is possibly TRBD1 (5 bases). This CDR3 has 14 amino acids. Germline CDR1 SEHNR, CDR2 FQNEAQ (reference sequence). The germline V and J ends were trimmed by 6 bases and 7 bases, with 15 bases remaining between them.

The chain carries TRBV25-1 and TRBJ2-7, with a weak D call TRBD1 (7 bases). V was cut by 8 bases and J by 7 bases, with 12 bases left in between. This CDR3 comprises 11 residues. Germline V gene lookup returns CDR1 MGHDK and CDR2 SYGVNS. The CDR3 nucleotides are TGTGCCAGCCAGGGGGGAGTGGAGCAGTACTTC. Translation gives CASQGGVEQYF.

The table lists this clone with a few counts. V gene TRBV11-2 combines with J gene TRBJ1-3, with D maybe TRBD1 (5 bases). The CDR3 consists of 14 residues. Germline-derived CDR1 and CDR2 are SGHAT and FQNNGV. V was clipped by 5 bases and J by 0 bases, with 8 bases between them. As DNA, the CDR3 is TGTGCCAGCAGCCGGAGGGGCTCTGGAAACACCATATATTTT. Residues: CASSRRGSGNTIYF.

This clone was detected only once. The chain's CDR3 is CASSSQWVGETQYF. The CDR3 DNA sequence: TGCGCCAGCAGCTCCCAGTGGGTCGGGGAGACCCAGTACTTC. The genes are TRBV5-1 and TRBJ2-5; D gene unclear. Germline assignment: CDR1 SGHRS and CDR2 YFSETQ. Trimming stripped 3 bases from V and 5 bases from J, with 14 bases between. The length of the CDR3 is 14 residues.

The rearrangement uses TRBV5-1 and TRBJ2-5; D possibly corresponds to TRBD1 (6 bases). There are 13 residues in the CDR3. Germline values: CDR1 SGHRS, CDR2 YFSETQ. The V and J ends lost 2 bases and 2 bases respectively, with 7 bases between them. The CDR3 region has the DNA TGCGCCAGCAGCTTCGGACAGCAAGAGACCCAGTACTTC. It specifies CASSFGQQETQYF. Together with reference TRBV5-1 and TRBJ2-5, the CDR3 gives the full variable domain: KAGVTQTPRYLIKTRGQQVTLSCSPISGHRSVSWYQQTPGQGLQFLFEYFSETQRNKGNFPGRFSGRQFSNSRSEMNVSTLELGDSALYLCASSFGQQETQYFGPGTRLLVL.

The chain couples TRBV11-2 to TRBJ2-5, with D unresolved. The germline V gene has CDR1 SGHAT and CDR2 FQNNGV. CDR3 length: 12 amino acids. Trimming left V 1 base short and J 5 bases short, with 5 bases between. The chain's CDR3 is CASSLGRETQYF. CDR3 bases: TGTGCCAGCAGCTTAGGAAGGGAGACCCAGTACTTC.

V and J are TRBV28 and TRBJ1-5, with 12 nucleotides matching TRBD1. The germline V gene has CDR1 MDHEN and CDR2 SYDVKM. This CDR3 contains 18 residues. Unmatched junction bases numbered 14, after V lost 7 bases and J lost 4 bases. The CDR3 region is CASIRGTGGGGRNQPQHF. In nucleotides, the CDR3 is TGTGCCAGCATCAGGGGGACAGGGGGCGGCGGCCGTAATCAGCCCCAGCATTTT.

The chain links TRBV10-3 to TRBJ2-5; D remains unclear. Trimming shortened V by 2 bases and J by 1 base, and 8 bases separated the two germline ends. CDR3 length: 14 amino acids. From germline, CDR1 is ENHRY and CDR2 SYGVKD. CDR3 bases: TGTGCCATCAGTGAGATAAGAGGCCAAGAGACCCAGTACTTC. Its protein product is CAISEIRGQETQYF.

This sequence joins TRBV11-2 and TRBJ2-7; 7 nucleotides align to TRBD2. The CDR3 is 14 residues long. The junction had 7 bases not matched to a gene; V was cut back by 5 bases and J by 3 bases. Germline CDR1 is SGHAT and CDR2 is FQNNGV. The CDR3 sequence is CASSRLAVSYEQYF. The CDR3 DNA follows: TGTGCCAGCAGCCGACTAGCAGTGAGCTACGAGCAGTACTTC.

This clone was counted between two and nine times. The rearrangement joins TRBV5-1 to TRBJ2-5; 7 positions match TRBD2. From germline, CDR1 is SGHRS and CDR2 YFSETQ. With 1 base clipped from V and 2 bases from J, the junction kept 5 bases outside the gene matches. The CDR3 totals 15 residues. CDR3 bases: TGCGCCAGCAGCTTGAATAGCGGGCCTCAAGAGACCCAGTACTTC. Translated, it gives CASSLNSGPQETQYF.

The chain carries TRBV11-2 and TRBJ2-2, with D unresolved. The CDR3 is 13 amino acids. The germline gives CDR1 SGHAT, CDR2 FQNNGV. Trimming removed 1 base at V and 3 bases at J, with 3 bases between. The CDR3 protein is CASSLGYTGELFF. In DNA, the CDR3 is TGTGCCAGCAGCTTAGGCTACACCGGGGAGCTGTTTTTT.

In its sample, this clone was seen a few times. This sequence joins TRBV30 and TRBJ2-6; D not resolved. CDR1 and CDR2 from the germline V gene are GTSNPN and SVGIG (reference sequence). V shed 3 bases and J shed 0 bases, with 12 bases lying between them. CDR3 length: 16 residues. In DNA, the CDR3 is TGTGCCTGGAGCGGTAAGGTCCTCTCTGGGGCCAACGTCCTGACTTTC. Translating gives CAWSGKVLSGANVLTF. Using reference TRBV30 and TRBJ2-6 for the parts outside the CDR3, the full variable domain is SQTIHQWPATLVQPVGSPLSLECTVEGTSNPNLYWYRQAAGRGLQLLFYSVGIGQISSEVPQNLSASRPQDRQFILSSKKLLLSDSGFYLCAWSGKVLSGANVLTFGAGSRLTVL.

This chain uses TRBV20-1 with TRBJ2-7; D gene uncertain. Per germline, CDR1 DFQATT and CDR2 SNEGSKA (reference sequence). The CDR3 is 10 residues long. The V and J ends lost 6 bases and 7 bases respectively, with 10 bases between them. CDR3: CSASLREQYF. CDR3 sequence (DNA): TGCAGTGCGTCGCTCAGGGAGCAGTACTTC.

This clone has just a few counts. J is TRBJ2-1 and V is TRBV29-1, with a possible D match to TRBD1 (6 bases). The CDR3 consists of 19 residues. V shed 6 bases and J shed 1 base, with 28 bases lying between them. Germline V lookup: CDR1 SQVTM, CDR2 ANQGSEA. The CDR3 spells CSVRQAQGSRGASYNEQFF. The CDR3 nucleotides are TGCAGCGTGAGGCAAGCCCAGGGGAGTAGAGGAGCTTCCTACAATGAGCAGTTCTTC.

The chain has TRBV2 and TRBJ1-5; D is unresolved. Between the trimmed V and J ends, which lost 6 bases and 4 bases, there was a span of 13 bases. The germline gives CDR1 SNHLY, CDR2 FYNNEI. The length of the CDR3 is 14 residues. The DNA for the CDR3 is TGTGCCAGCAGCGAGACCAGAACAAATCAGCCCCAGCATTTT. Translated: CASSETRTNQPQHF.

This clone occurred once. The chain couples TRBV6-6 to TRBJ2-5, with D unclear. Germline-derived CDR1 and CDR2 are MNHNY and SVGAGI (reference sequence). Trimming took 2 bases from V and 3 from J, leaving 10 bases between them. There are 14 residues in the CDR3. CDR3 bases: TGTGCCAGCAGTTACGGGCGGTCCGAAGAGACCCAGTACTTC. It codes for CASSYGRSEETQYF.

This clone appeared once. The chain combines TRBV28 with TRBJ2-3; D is possibly TRBD1 (5 bases). Germline lookup yields CDR1 MDHEN and CDR2 SYDVKM. This CDR3 comprises 14 residues. V lost 5 bases and J 4 bases, leaving 13 bases between the germline ends. The CDR3 is CASSRRLGPDTQYF. The CDR3 region has the DNA TGTGCCAGCAGTAGACGCCTGGGGCCAGATACGCAGTATTTT.